This T cell receptor (beta chain) was sequenced during a study of T cells after yellow fever vaccination. Overall study findings and caveats: Reappearance after the booster was observed for most primary-vaccination clones (about 96% CD4, over 70% CD8).

This CDR3 is 13 amino acids long. CDR1 is DFQATT and CDR2 is SNEGSKA in the germline V gene (reference sequence). Trimming removed 5 bases from V and 5 bases from J, with 15 bases in between. TCRdb reprocessed the 5' RACE reads with MiXCR, giving one entry per CDR3 protein. Found here are a few hundred thousand distinct CDR3 sequences, less than 20% of them singletons; the top ten hold roughly a sixth. This clonotype was observed a few times. As yet, its antigen is unknown. The receptor was derived from a man younger than 30 who received the YFV17D yellow fever vaccine. The rearrangement uses TRBV20-1 and TRBJ2-5; D might be TRBD1 (6 bases). Sample: PBMCs, taken 5 days after the first yellow fever vaccination. The CDR3 sequence is CSAYRDPWETQYF. CDR3 sequence (DNA): TGCAGTGCTTACAGGGACCCGTGGGAGACCCAGTACTTC.